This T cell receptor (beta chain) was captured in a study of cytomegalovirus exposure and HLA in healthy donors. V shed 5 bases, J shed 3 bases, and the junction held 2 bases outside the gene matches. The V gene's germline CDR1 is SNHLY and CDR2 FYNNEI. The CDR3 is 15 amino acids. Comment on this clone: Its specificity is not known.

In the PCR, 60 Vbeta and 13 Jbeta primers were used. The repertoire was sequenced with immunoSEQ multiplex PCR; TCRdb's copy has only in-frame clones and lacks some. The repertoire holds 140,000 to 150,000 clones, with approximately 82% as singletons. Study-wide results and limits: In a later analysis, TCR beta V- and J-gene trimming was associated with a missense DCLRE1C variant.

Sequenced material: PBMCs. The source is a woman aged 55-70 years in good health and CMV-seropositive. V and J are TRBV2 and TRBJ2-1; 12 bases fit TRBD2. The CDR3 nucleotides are TGTGCCAGCAGTCAGGGACTAGCGGGCTACAATGAGCAGTTCTTC. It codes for CASSQGLAGYNEQFF. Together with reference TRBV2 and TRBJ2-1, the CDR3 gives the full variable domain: EPEVTQTPSHQVTQMGQEVILRCVPISNHLYFYWYRQILGQKVEFLVSFYNNEISEKSEIFDDQFSVERPDGSNFTLKIRSTKLEDSAMYFCASSQGLAGYNEQFFGPGTRLTVL.